Shown below are 2 T cell receptor beta chains from a single sample sequenced in a study of T cell clones after liver transplantation. Profiled with immunoSEQ multiplex PCR; TCRdb holds only in-frame clones, not every one. The repertoire has 85,000 to 110,000 clones, around four fifths of them found once; the top ten carry roughly 2.8%. The sequences come from CD4+ T cells from blood, collected approximately 50 months after liver transplant. The receptors stem from a human patient who received a liver transplant. The graft donor may be the source of some T cells.

The genes are TRBV10-1 and TRBJ2-7, with D unclear. V lost 2 bases, J lost 1 base, and 6 bases lay in between. The V gene's germline CDR1 is WNHNN and CDR2 SYGVQD (reference sequence). The CDR3 runs 13 residues. CDR3: CASSEGLSYEQYF. CDR3 in DNA: TGCGCCAGCAGTGAGGGTTTATCCTACGAGCAGTACTTC.

V usage is TRBV5-1 and J usage is TRBJ2-7, with 7 bases lining up with TRBD1. Per germline, CDR1 SGHRS and CDR2 YFSETQ. The CDR3 is 15 residues long. V lost 4 bases and J lost 2; bases outside the gene matches: 9. Here the CDR3 DNA reads TGCGCCAGCAGCCTGGACAGGCGTACTACCTACGAGCAGTACTTC. This sequence encodes CASSLDRRTTYEQYF.